This TCR beta chain was obtained from a study of cytomegalovirus exposure and HLA in healthy donors. CDR3 size: 13 residues. Trimming took 6 bases from V and 6 from J; bases not matched to a gene: 6. CDR1 SQVTM and CDR2 ANQGSEA come from the germline V gene. Sequencing was performed with immunoSEQ multiplex PCR; in TCRdb, only in-frame clones are kept and a portion is missing. The data contain about 180,000 clones, around nine tenths of them singletons. This sequence originates from a woman younger than 45 in good health and CMV-seronegative. Sequenced input: PBMCs. The chain recombines TRBV29-1 with TRBJ1-5; 9 bases match TRBD1. CDR3 nucleotide sequence: TGCAGCGTCACAGGGGGCGCGGGTCAGCCCCAGCATTTT. It translates to CSVTGGAGQPQHF.